The next 3 T cell receptor beta chains were all read from a single sample in a study of blood T cell repertoires in COVID-19. Using immunoSEQ multiplex PCR, the repertoire was profiled, and TCRdb retains in-frame clones only, with some absent. This sample has roughly 70,000 clones, with about 88% found just once. Sequencing was carried out using peripheral blood. The receptors originated from a man in his 70s with active COVID-19.

This chain uses TRBV5-6 with TRBJ2-3, with 12 bases that match TRBD2. The CDR3 covers 19 residues. With V trimmed by 4 bases and J by 6 bases, 18 bases remained unmatched. The germline gives CDR1 SGHDT, CDR2 YYEEEE. CDR3 in DNA: TGTGCCAGCAGCCCCCAACTCGTTGGACTAGCGGGGCGAGGGGATACGCAGTATTTT. Protein: CASSPQLVGLAGRGDTQYF.

This chain links TRBV7-9 with TRBJ1-6; D might be TRBD1 (6 bases). CDR1 is SEHNR and CDR2 is FQNEAQ in the germline V gene (reference sequence). This CDR3 is built from 14 residues. The V gene lost 5 bases and the J gene lost 7 bases, with 12 bases spanning the gap. CDR3 DNA: TGTGCCAGCAGCCTCACAGGGCGGAATTCACCCCTCCACTTT. Its protein is CASSLTGRNSPLHF.

The chain is built from TRBV29-1 and TRBJ2-3; the match to TRBD2 covers 9 bases. CDR1 SQVTM and CDR2 ANQGSEA come from the germline V gene. V shed 7 bases and J 6 bases; nucleotides not matched to a gene: 11. CDR3 length: 14 amino acids. CDR3: CSGGGLATSDTQYF. The CDR3 nucleotides read TGCAGCGGGGGGGGACTAGCTACGTCGGATACGCAGTATTTT.